Sequencing of this T cell receptor (beta chain) was carried out in a study of shared clonotypes between healthy human individuals. Deletions cut 4 bases from V and 2 bases from J, with 10 bases between. The CDR3 totals 14 residues. CDR1 is ENHRY and CDR2 is SYGVKD in the germline V gene. TCRdb's copy holds only in-frame clones and misses some; the assay was immunoSEQ multiplex PCR. The table has more than 200,000 clones, just over 65% seen once. This chain links TRBV10-3 with TRBJ2-3; tentative D call: TRBD2 (5 bases). The specimen was memory CD4+ T cells sorted from blood. The subset was: CD45RA-negative fraction. This clonotype was obtained from a man younger than 40 in good health. The CDR3 DNA is TGTGCCATCAGTGGAGGGTCGTACACAGATACGCAGTATTTT. Translation gives CAISGGSYTDTQYF.